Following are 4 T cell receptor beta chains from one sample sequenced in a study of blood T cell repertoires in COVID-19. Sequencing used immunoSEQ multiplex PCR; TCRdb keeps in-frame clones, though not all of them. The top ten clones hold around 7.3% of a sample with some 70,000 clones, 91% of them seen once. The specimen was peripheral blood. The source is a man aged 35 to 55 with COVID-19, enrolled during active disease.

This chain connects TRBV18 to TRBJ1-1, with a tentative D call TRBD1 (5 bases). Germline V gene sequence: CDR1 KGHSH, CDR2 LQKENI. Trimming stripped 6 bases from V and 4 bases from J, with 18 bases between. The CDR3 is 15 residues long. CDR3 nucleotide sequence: TGTGCCAGCTCGGCGCGCAGTATGGACACCACTGAAGCTTTCTTT. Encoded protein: CASSARSMDTTEAFF.

CDR3 residues: CASRDRGLAYEQYF. The CDR3 DNA sequence: TGTGCCAGCAGGGACAGGGGGCTCGCCTACGAGCAGTACTTC. The chain is built from TRBV2 and TRBJ2-7, with 11 bases aligning to TRBD1. Germline CDR1 is SNHLY and CDR2 is FYNNEI. The CDR3 is made up of 14 amino acids. With 6 bases clipped from V and 2 bases from J, the junction kept 3 bases outside the gene matches.

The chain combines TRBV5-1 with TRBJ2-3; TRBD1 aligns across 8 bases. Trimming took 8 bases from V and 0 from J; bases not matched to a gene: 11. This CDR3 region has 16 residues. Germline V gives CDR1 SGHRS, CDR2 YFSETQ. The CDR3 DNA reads TGCGCCAGTCGGACAGGGCCCAAAACTAGCACAGATACGCAGTATTTT. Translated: CASRTGPKTSTDTQYF.

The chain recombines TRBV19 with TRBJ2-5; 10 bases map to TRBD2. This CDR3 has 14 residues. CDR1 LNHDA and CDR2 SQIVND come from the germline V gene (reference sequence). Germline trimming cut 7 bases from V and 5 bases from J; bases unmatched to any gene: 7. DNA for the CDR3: TGTGCCAGTAACAGCGGGGGGGCCCTTGAGACCCAGTACTTC. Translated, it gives CASNSGGALETQYF.